This TCR beta chain derives from a study of CD8 T cells in Susac syndrome. A quantity of about 0.45 to 1 ug RNA underwent reverse transcription using random hexamers. Amplification of the TCR beta CDR3 was carried out by immunoSEQ multiplex PCR, which spanned a total of 54 Vbeta and 13 Jbeta segments. TCRdb analysed the immunoSEQ multiplex PCR reads with MiXCR anew, one entry per CDR3 protein. This table holds around 26,000 distinct CDR3 sequences, around 94% found once. The length of the CDR3 is 15 residues. V dropped 0 bases and J dropped 5 bases, with 11 bases sitting between them. The germline gives CDR1 SEHNR, CDR2 FQNEAQ (reference sequence).

The sequencing input was CD8+ T cells from PBMCs. The J gene is TRBJ2-1, the V gene TRBV7-9, with D possibly TRBD2 on 5 matching bases. This clonotype originated in a human donor in good health. CDR3 bases: TGTGCCAGCAGCTTAGCGGCGGGCAGGAACAATGAGCAGTTCTTC. Protein product: CASSLAAGRNNEQFF.